This T cell receptor beta chain was profiled in a study of T cell repertoires in cytomegalovirus infection. On the study more broadly: CMV infection plus the matching HLA type was flagged by public TCR beta signatures.

Findings and limits, study-wide: HLA-C-restricted CMV-specific TCR beta clonotypes prevailed in the ex vivo response.

Trimming cost V 3 bases and J 3 bases, with 9 bases left between them. The CDR3 consists of 13 residues. Germline V gene data show CDR1 as DFQATT and CDR2 as SNEGSKA (reference sequence). With respect to this clonotype: Its antigen remains unknown.

One entry per CDR3 protein, called by TCRdb with MiXCR from the reads. This sample has 310,000 or so distinct CDR3 sequences; 9.6% occur once, and the top ten carry around 2.4%. This chain links TRBV20-1 with TRBJ1-5; unclear D gene. This clonotype originated in a human donor in good health (CMV status not recorded). Some clones in this sample may be carry-over from other donors' samples. Input material: PBMCs. CDR3 sequence reads: CSASRGSNQPQHF. The DNA for the CDR3 is TGCAGTGCTAGTAGAGGGTCCAATCAGCCCCAGCATTTT.